The clone carrying this TCR beta chain has more than one count but fewer than ten. The data were taken from a study of early T cells in non-severe SARS-CoV-2 infection. Each CDR3 protein is one row after TCRdb ran MiXCR on the 5' RACE reads. This table holds tens of thousands of distinct CDR3 sequences, about 15% found once. The sequencing sample was made of whole blood. This clonotype was sampled from an adult who was a healthcare worker with PCR-confirmed SARS-CoV-2 infection or an uninfected control (not recorded which).

The CDR3 spells CASSFASTRGGSPLHF. Written as DNA, the CDR3 is TGTGCCAGCAGCTTCGCGAGCACCCGTGGGGGTTCACCCCTCCACTTT. The genes are TRBV7-2 and TRBJ1-6, with D possibly TRBD1 on 5 matching bases. The germline V and J ends were trimmed by 3 bases and 9 bases, with 18 bases remaining between them. Germline CDR1 reads SGHTA; CDR2 reads FQGNSA. The CDR3 runs to 16 residues.